There are a few counts of the clone carrying this T cell receptor (beta chain). Its cognate antigen is unknown. The sample is drawn from a study of T cell responses to AZD1222 COVID-19 vaccine. Findings of the study overall: The number of AZD1222 recipients seropositive at baseline was only five or six. A mostly white British donor set with more females was recruited, and clonal diversity was possibly underestimated.

The data were produced by immunoSEQ multiplex PCR, yet TCRdb's version contains in-frame clones alone and is incomplete. The data contain around 200,000 clones, approximately 91% of them singletons. Germline CDR1 SGHNT, CDR2 YYREEE (reference sequence). The CDR3 length is 14 residues. The V gene end was trimmed by 3 bases and the J gene end by 4 bases; junction bases not matched to a gene: 6. This chain connects TRBV5-4 to TRBJ2-7; 8 nucleotides line up with TRBD2. This TCR was recovered from an adult in good health. The source was peripheral blood, collected on day 0 of AZD1222 vaccination. CDR3 region: CASSSSGGRYEQYF. The CDR3 nucleotides are TGTGCCAGCAGCTCAAGCGGGGGCCGTTACGAGCAGTACTTC.